The sequence of this T cell receptor beta chain was determined in a study of cytomegalovirus exposure and HLA in healthy donors. This clone has a handful of counts. The antigen is unknown. CDR1 is SEHNR, CDR2 FQNEAQ, per germline (reference sequence). The V end lost 1 base, the J end lost 7 bases, and 11 bases lay between the germline ends. The CDR3 sequence is 15 residues long. Researchers ran the PCR with 60 Vbeta and 13 Jbeta primers. Measured with immunoSEQ multiplex PCR; TCRdb has only the in-frame clones, and not every one. The sample includes 85,000 to 130,000 clones, roughly a tenth of them seen just once. Study-wide results and limits: An assumption of roughly uniform sequencing depth across donors underlay the presence/absence analyses.

The sample was PBMCs. This TCR derives from a man aged 35-49 years in good health and CMV-seropositive. The rearrangement uses TRBV7-9 and TRBJ1-6; D is ambiguous. CDR3 protein: CASSLVGAGNSPLHF. In DNA form, the CDR3 reads TGTGCCAGCAGCTTAGTGGGAGCCGGGAATTCACCCCTCCACTTT.